One sample yielded the 10 T cell receptor beta chains listed below, sequenced in a study of blood T cell repertoires in COVID-19. Some clones are missing from TCRdb's copy, which holds only in-frame ones; the method was immunoSEQ multiplex PCR. The sample holds about 280,000 clones, approximately 90% seen once. The source material was peripheral blood. The source of these receptors is a woman in her twenties or thirties with active or convalescent COVID-19.

The chain's CDR3 is CASSAVYRDTEAFF. CDR3 sequence (DNA): TGTGCCAGCAGTGCCGTGTATCGGGACACTGAAGCTTTCTTT. The chain couples TRBV2 to TRBJ1-1; D is unresolved. This CDR3 spans 14 amino acids. V lost 4 bases and J 3 bases, leaving 12 bases between the germline ends. CDR1 SNHLY and CDR2 FYNNEI come from the germline V gene.

This chain links TRBV4-1 with TRBJ2-1, with unresolved D. The CDR3 is 14 amino acids. The V end was cut by 0 bases, the J end by 7 bases, with 10 bases between. The germline V gene has CDR1 MGHRA and CDR2 YSYEKL. The CDR3 DNA follows: TGCGCCAGCAGCCAAGATCGAGATCCAAATGAGCAGTTCTTC. Its protein is CASSQDRDPNEQFF.

This rearrangement joins TRBV19 to TRBJ2-1, with a possible D match to TRBD1 (5 bases). Trimming pared 5 bases from V and 1 base from J, leaving 12 bases between. The germline CDR1 and CDR2 sequences are LNHDA and SQIVND (reference sequence). The CDR3 is 15 amino acids. CDR3 nucleotides: TGTGCCAGTAGTTTCTGGGGCCGTTCCTACAATGAGCAGTTCTTC. It translates to CASSFWGRSYNEQFF.

A single count supports this clone. This chain links TRBV28 with TRBJ2-7; a weak D match, TRBD1 (5 bases). V lost 2 bases to trimming and J lost 2 bases, with 10 bases between them. Germline V CDR1 and CDR2: MDHEN, SYDVKM. The CDR3 is 14 amino acids. Written as DNA, the CDR3 is TGTGCCAGCAGTTTAGATGCAGGGCCCTACGAGCAGTACTTC. Encoded protein: CASSLDAGPYEQYF.

This chain connects TRBV5-4 to TRBJ2-5; D remains ambiguous. The CDR3 has 13 residues. Germline CDR1 reads SGHNT; CDR2 reads YYREEE (reference sequence). The V end was cut by 0 bases, the J end by 3 bases, with 6 bases between. The CDR3 spells CASSLDREETQYF. The CDR3 DNA reads TGTGCCAGCAGCTTGGACAGAGAAGAGACCCAGTACTTC.

The gene calls are TRBV18 and TRBJ1-6, with 7 bases identical to TRBD1. CDR1 KGHSH and CDR2 LQKENI come from the germline V gene. CDR3 length: 14 residues. V trimming: 3 bases; J trimming: 4 bases; junction bases outside the gene matches: 0. The CDR3 protein is CASSPTGYNSPLHF. The CDR3, as DNA: TGTGCCAGCTCACCGACAGGGTATAATTCACCCCTCCACTTT.

V usage is TRBV18 and J usage is TRBJ2-7; 7 nucleotides match TRBD1. CDR3 length: 14 amino acids. Trimming removed 1 base from V and 3 bases from J; junction bases left unmatched: 3. Germline CDR1 is KGHSH and CDR2 is LQKENI. Here the CDR3 reads CASSPHRDSYEQYF. The CDR3, as DNA: TGTGCCAGCTCACCACACCGGGACAGCTACGAGCAGTACTTC.

This rearrangement joins TRBV10-3 to TRBJ1-5; 9 nucleotides align to TRBD1. The CDR3 loop spans 18 amino acids. Germline CDR1 reads ENHRY; CDR2 reads SYGVKD. With V trimmed by 2 bases and J by 2 bases, 10 bases remained unmatched. CDR3 coding DNA: TGTGCCATCAGTGAGACCCAGGGGACAGGGAAAGGCAATCAGCCCCAGCATTTT. Residues: CAISETQGTGKGNQPQHF.

For this clone: The sample contains more than one DNA sequence encoding this CDR3. V usage is TRBV20-1 and J usage is TRBJ2-3; D not certain. The CDR3 runs 11 residues. Trimming removed 5 bases from V and 4 bases from J, with 7 bases in between. Germline CDR1 DFQATT, CDR2 SNEGSKA (reference sequence). CDR3: CSASRADTQYF. CDR3 nucleotide sequence: TGCAGTGCTTCTCGGGCAGATACGCAGTATTTT.

The V and J genes are TRBV9 and TRBJ2-3; 9 positions agree with TRBD2. The CDR3 runs 16 residues. Germline CDR1 and CDR2: SGDLS and YYNGEE. The V and J ends lost 3 bases and 1 base, in that order; junction bases with no gene match: 6. CDR3 DNA sequence: TGTGCCAGCAGCGGTAGACTAGCGGACGGCACAGATACGCAGTATTTT. It is translated as CASSGRLADGTDTQYF. Full variable domain (missing parts from reference TRBV9 and TRBJ2-3): DSGVTQTPKHLITATGQRVTLRCSPRSGDLSVYWYQQSLDQGLQFLIQYYNGEERAKGNILERFSAQQFPDLHSELNLSSLELGDSALYFCASSGRLADGTDTQYFGPGTRLTVL.